This T cell receptor beta chain appears in the sequencing data of a study of OX40 agonist ivuxolimab in advanced cancers. Study-wide background: Patients achieving partial responses numbered three: one hepatocellular carcinoma case and two cutaneous melanoma cases.

Sequencing used immunoSEQ multiplex PCR; TCRdb keeps in-frame clones, though not all of them. The data contain some 25,000 clones, more than 60% of them singletons. This receptor was identified in an adult with an advanced solid tumor such as melanoma, head and neck, liver or kidney cancer. The sequencing here drew on CD4+ or CD8+ T cells sorted from blood, taken in a trial of the OX40 agonist ivuxolimab.

The DNA of the CDR3 is TGTGCCAGCATAACCGGGCGGAGACGCACAGATACGCAGTATTTT. This encodes CASITGRRRTDTQYF. The chain employs TRBV2 and TRBJ2-3; no clear D. The CDR3 runs to 15 residues. The V gene's germline CDR1 is SNHLY and CDR2 FYNNEI. Trimming stripped 7 bases from V and 1 base from J, with 15 bases between.